The 21 T cell receptor beta chains reported below all come from one sample, sequenced in a study of human T cells and chemical hapten exposure. TCRdb itself ran the RACE reads through MiXCR, one entry per CDR3 protein. Among around 160,000 distinct CDR3 sequences listed, roughly 15% were seen once. This sample's time point: patch test 1, 2 weeks after DPC sensitization. Treatment described: therapeutic diphenylcyclopropenone sensitization with weekly scalp DPC. The sequences come from whole blood, collected in connection with sensitization to the hapten diphenylcyclopropenone (DPC). The receptors stem from a woman aged 25-40 years with alopecia areata. Some clones in this sample may be carry-over from other donors' samples.

This clonotype was seen a few times. The rearrangement joins TRBV29-1 to TRBJ2-7; TRBD1 matches at 9 bases. The CDR3 runs to 12 residues. CDR1 is SQVTM, CDR2 ANQGSEA, per germline. V lost 4 bases and J lost 5; bases outside the gene matches: 3. CDR3 sequence reads: CSVGDRVHEQYF. The CDR3 DNA is TGCAGCGTTGGGGACAGGGTCCACGAGCAGTACTTC.

This clonotype has just a few counts. V gene TRBV24-1 combines with J gene TRBJ2-1; tentatively, D is TRBD1 (6 bases). Trimming took 1 base from V and 4 from J, leaving 10 bases between them. The CDR3 has 15 residues. CDR1 and CDR2 from the germline V gene are KGHDR and SFDVKD. The CDR3 DNA sequence: TGTGCCACCAGTGATTTCCGACAGGAATACAATGAGCAGTTCTTC. Translated, it gives CATSDFRQEYNEQFF.

The gene calls are TRBV5-8 and TRBJ1-2; TRBD1 is a possible D gene (5 bases). Germline CDR1 and CDR2: SGHTS and YDEGEE. Trimming cost V 2 bases and J 3 bases, with 8 bases left between them. This CDR3 region has 13 residues. CDR3 in amino acids: CASSLMGDYGYTF. The CDR3, as DNA: TGTGCCAGCAGCTTAATGGGGGACTATGGCTACACCTTC.

This clonotype was seen more than once but under ten times. The CDR3 region has the DNA TGTGCCAGCAGTGCCGGGGGTATGGCTGTAGAGCAGTACTTC. Protein product: CASSAGGMAVEQYF. The chain has TRBV12-3 or TRBV12-4 and TRBJ2-7; D may be TRBD2 (6 bases). Trimming removed 5 bases from V and 7 bases from J, with 18 bases in between. The CDR3 length is 14 residues.

This clonotype was seen a few times. The V and J genes are TRBV5-1 and TRBJ1-1, with 9 nucleotides matching TRBD1. The CDR3 is 16 residues long. J gave up 4 bases and V 6 bases, and 13 bases lay outside the gene matches. Per the germline V gene, CDR1 is SGHRS and CDR2 is YFSETQ. The CDR3 nucleotides are TGCGCCAGCACCCTCGGGACAGGGCGACCCGCCACTGAAGCTTTCTTT. Amino acid sequence: CASTLGTGRPATEAFF.

This clonotype has a handful of counts. The chain has TRBV20-1 and TRBJ2-2; either TRBD1 or TRBD2 may supply D (5 bases each). The germline V and J ends were trimmed by 6 bases and 5 bases, with 19 bases remaining between them. Germline CDR1 and CDR2: DFQATT and SNEGSKA (reference sequence). The CDR3 has 15 residues. The chain's CDR3 is CSAGADQGGTGELFF. In nucleotides, the CDR3 is TGCAGTGCAGGGGCGGACCAAGGAGGTACCGGGGAGCTGTTTTTT.

This clonotype was counted many times. This chain's CDR3 is CAISERVGGTDTQYF. The CDR3 coding sequence is TGTGCCATCAGTGAACGCGTGGGGGGCACAGATACGCAGTATTTT. The rearrangement joins TRBV10-3 to TRBJ2-3, with D perhaps being TRBD1 or TRBD2 (5 bases each). The CDR3 loop spans 15 amino acids. CDR1 and CDR2 from the germline V gene are ENHRY and SYGVKD. V lost 3 bases, J lost 1 base, and 11 bases lay in between.

This clonotype appeared many times. CDR3 bases: TGTGCCAGCAGCTTACAGGGTAGCACAGATACGCAGTATTTT. Protein sequence: CASSLQGSTDTQYF. The chain combines TRBV11-2 with TRBJ2-3; weak D call: TRBD1 (5 bases). This CDR3 has 14 residues. Germline V lookup: CDR1 SGHAT, CDR2 FQNNGV. The V gene lost 2 bases and the J gene lost 0 bases, with 6 bases spanning the gap.

The J gene is TRBJ2-5, the V gene TRBV20-1; D remains unclear. The germline V and J ends were trimmed by 1 base and 2 bases, with 14 bases remaining between them. Per germline, CDR1 DFQATT and CDR2 SNEGSKA (reference sequence). CDR3 length: 15 residues. CDR3 residues: CSARAPATIQETQYF. CDR3 bases: TGCAGTGCTAGAGCCCCGGCCACTATACAAGAGACCCAGTACTTC.

This chain connects TRBV5-4 to TRBJ2-3, with D tentatively TRBD1 (5 bases). Germline CDR1 reads SGHNT; CDR2 reads YYREEE (reference sequence). The V and J ends lost 4 bases and 0 bases respectively, with 12 bases between them. This CDR3 has 15 amino acids. The CDR3 DNA is TGTGCCAGCAGCCCCACGACAGCTAGCACAGATACGCAGTATTTT. It yields the protein CASSPTTASTDTQYF.

This clonotype was counted only a few times. The chain joins TRBV19 to TRBJ1-3; 8 positions agree with TRBD1. Germline CDR1 LNHDA, CDR2 SQIVND (reference sequence). With 3 bases clipped from V and 3 bases from J, the junction kept 7 bases outside the gene matches. The CDR3 runs 16 residues. CDR3 amino acids: CASSIARTGSGNTIYF. The CDR3 DNA reads as TGTGCCAGTAGTATCGCCCGGACAGGGAGTGGAAACACCATATATTTT.

This clonotype was recorded a few times. This chain connects TRBV9 to TRBJ2-5; D is uncertain. Germline V CDR1 and CDR2: SGDLS, YYNGEE. There are 13 residues in the CDR3. The germline V and J ends were trimmed by 1 base and 0 bases, with 4 bases remaining between them. The CDR3 DNA reads as TGTGCCAGCAGCGTATCGTACCAAGAGACCCAGTACTTC. Encoded protein: CASSVSYQETQYF.

The chain couples TRBV9 to TRBJ1-5; 8 nucleotides match TRBD1. CDR1 is SGDLS, CDR2 YYNGEE, per germline. There are 16 residues in the CDR3. V lost 3 bases to trimming and J lost 0 bases; unmatched junction nucleotides: 5. The CDR3 nucleotides read TGTGCCAGCAGCGCAAGGACAGGGTGTAGCAATCAGCCCCAGCATTTT. It encodes CASSARTGCSNQPQHF.

This clonotype has a count of ten or more. One end of the junction fails to match germline, which may point to a read error. The rearrangement joins TRBV7-2 to TRBJ2-3; TRBD1 agrees at 8 bases. The CDR3 is 13 residues long. The germline V gene encodes CDR1 SGHTA and CDR2 FQGNSA. Here the CDR3 reads CASSLAQGAREDF. For the CDR3, the DNA is TGTGCCAGCAGCTTAGCGCAGGGGGCGCGTGAAGATTTT.

The chain recombines TRBV12-3 or TRBV12-4 with TRBJ1-3; the D gene is possibly TRBD1 (6 bases). The CDR3 totals 14 residues. Trimming removed 8 bases from V and 2 bases from J, with 13 bases in between. This chain's CDR3 is CASPSRGAGNTIYF. CDR3 DNA sequence: TGTGCCAGCCCCAGCAGGGGAGCTGGAAACACCATATATTTT.

The chain combines TRBV4-1 with TRBJ1-6; no reliable D call. V dropped 2 bases and J dropped 4 bases, with 6 bases sitting between them. Germline CDR1 reads MGHRA; CDR2 reads YSYEKL. The CDR3 consists of 14 residues. The DNA for the CDR3 is TGCGCCAGCAGCCAAACGGCGTATAATTCACCCCTCCACTTT. Translated, it gives CASSQTAYNSPLHF.

This clonotype showed up many times. The chain links TRBV2 to TRBJ2-7; 7 positions match TRBD2. V was pared by 1 base and J by 4 bases, with 4 bases of the junction left unmatched. Germline V lookup: CDR1 SNHLY, CDR2 FYNNEI. The CDR3 contains 14 residues. CDR3 in DNA: TGTGCCAGCAGTGAAGTGCTAGCGGCGTACGAGCAGTACTTC. Translating it yields CASSEVLAAYEQYF. Based on the CDR3 plus reference TRBV2 and TRBJ2-7, the full variable domain is EPEVTQTPSHQVTQMGQEVILRCVPISNHLYFYWYRQILGQKVEFLVSFYNNEISEKSEIFDDQFSVERPDGSNFTLKIRSTKLEDSAMYFCASSEVLAAYEQYFGPGTRLTVT.

This clonotype was counted between two and nine times. V gene TRBV7-9 combines with J gene TRBJ1-5; D is possibly TRBD1 (5 bases). The length of the CDR3 is 15 residues. Germline V gene sequence: CDR1 SEHNR, CDR2 FQNEAQ (reference sequence). V was shortened by 5 bases and J by 5 bases, with 16 bases between the two germline ends. The CDR3 DNA follows: TGTGCCAGCAGCGACACGGACACGCTAGATCAGCCCCAGCATTTT. Protein product: CASSDTDTLDQPQHF.

This clonotype was counted many times. V usage is TRBV20-1 and J usage is TRBJ1-2; 9 bases line up with TRBD1. V shed 6 bases, J shed 4 bases, and the junction held 9 bases outside the gene matches. This CDR3 is built from 14 residues. Germline values: CDR1 DFQATT, CDR2 SNEGSKA (reference sequence). DNA for the CDR3: TGCAGTGCCACCAGGACAGGGGATCCCTATGGCTACACCTTC. It specifies CSATRTGDPYGYTF.

V gene TRBV28 combines with J gene TRBJ1-4, with unresolved D. V was shortened by 5 bases and J by 0 bases, with 7 bases between the two germline ends. The CDR3 spans 14 residues. Germline CDR1 reads MDHEN; CDR2 reads SYDVKM. The CDR3 bases are TGTGCCAGCAGTCTTTGGACAACTAATGAAAAACTGTTTTTT. Amino acids: CASSLWTTNEKLFF.

This clonotype was observed a few times. CDR3: CASSLSGTTEKLFF. CDR3 bases: TGCGCCAGCAGCTTGTCAGGGACGACGGAAAAACTGTTTTTT. The rearrangement uses TRBV5-1 and TRBJ1-4; D might be TRBD1 (5 bases). Germline CDR1 SGHRS, CDR2 YFSETQ. CDR3 length: 14 amino acids. V was pared by 1 base and J by 8 bases, with 12 bases between. The entire variable domain, with the rest obtained from reference TRBV5-1 and TRBJ1-4, is as follows: KAGVTQTPRYLIKTRGQQVTLSCSPISGHRSVSWYQQTPGQGLQFLFEYFSETQRNKGNFPGRFSGRQFSNSRSEMNVSTLELGDSALYLCASSLSGTTEKLFFGSGTQLSVL.